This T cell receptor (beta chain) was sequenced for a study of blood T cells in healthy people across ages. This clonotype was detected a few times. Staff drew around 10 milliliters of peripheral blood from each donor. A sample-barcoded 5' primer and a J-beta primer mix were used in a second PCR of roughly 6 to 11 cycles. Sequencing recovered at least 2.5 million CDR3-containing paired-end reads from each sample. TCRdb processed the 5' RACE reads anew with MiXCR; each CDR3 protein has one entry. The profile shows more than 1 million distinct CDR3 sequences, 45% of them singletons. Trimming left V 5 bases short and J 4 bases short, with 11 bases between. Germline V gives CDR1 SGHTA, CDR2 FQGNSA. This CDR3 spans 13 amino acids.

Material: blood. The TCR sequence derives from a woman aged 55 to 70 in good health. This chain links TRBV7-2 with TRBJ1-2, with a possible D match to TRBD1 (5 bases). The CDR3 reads CASSNVGAYGYTF. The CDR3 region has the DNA TGTGCCAGCAGCAACGTCGGGGCCTATGGCTACACCTTC. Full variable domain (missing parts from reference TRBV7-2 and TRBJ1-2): GAGVSQSPSNKVTEKGKDVELRCDPISGHTALYWYRQSLGQGLEFLIYFQGNSAPDKSGLPSDRFSAERTGGSVSTLTIQRTQQEDSAVYLCASSNVGAYGYTFGSGTRLTVV.